A single TCR beta chain is shown here with its context. The data were produced by immunoSEQ multiplex PCR, yet TCRdb's version contains in-frame clones alone and is incomplete. This table holds about 270,000 clones, more than 70% found once. This specimen comes from a study of blood T cell repertoires in COVID-19. J lost 1 base, V lost 5 bases, and 7 bases had no gene match. Per germline, CDR1 SGHRS and CDR2 YFSETQ. The CDR3 is 15 amino acids. The genes are TRBV5-1 and TRBJ1-1, with 8 bases identical to TRBD1. Specimen: PBMCs or T cells enriched from blood (not recorded which). This receptor was taken from a woman aged 60-70 years in a cohort exposed to, infected with or recovered from COVID-19 (not recorded which). CDR3 nucleotides: TGCGCCAGCAGGATGGCCGGGACAGGGAACACTGAAGCTTTCTTT. It is translated as CASRMAGTGNTEAFF.